Below are 13 T cell receptor beta chains sequenced from a single sample in a study of blood T cell repertoires in COVID-19. TCRdb keeps only in-frame clones here, not all; method: immunoSEQ multiplex PCR. The data contain under 200,000 clones, roughly 83% of them singletons. The sequenced sample consisted of peripheral blood. The receptor set was obtained from a human donor in a cohort sampled during active COVID-19.

The CDR3 region has the DNA TGTGCCACCAGTGGAGCGGGTAGGGGTAATGAGCAGTTCTTC. Amino acids: CATSGAGRGNEQFF. The chain carries TRBV24-1 and TRBJ2-1, with D perhaps matching TRBD2 (6 bases). The CDR3 contains 14 residues. Trimming took 5 bases from V and 7 from J, leaving 14 bases between them. CDR1 and CDR2 (germline): KGHDR, SFDVKD.

The genes are TRBV18 and TRBJ1-2; TRBD1 might be the D (5 bases). This CDR3 is 15 amino acids long. The germline V gene encodes CDR1 KGHSH and CDR2 LQKENI. The ends were cut back, 1 base at V and 4 bases at J, with 13 bases in the middle. The CDR3: CASSPQSDTSYGYTF. Here the CDR3 DNA reads TGTGCCAGCTCACCACAATCGGACACCTCCTATGGCTACACCTTC.

V and J are TRBV6-4 and TRBJ2-1; 8 nucleotides agree with TRBD2. Germline-derived CDR1 and CDR2 are MRHNA and SNTAGT. V shed 4 bases, J shed 10 bases, and the junction held 9 bases outside the gene matches. This CDR3 spans 14 amino acids. CDR3 region: CASSAGTSQKEQFF. DNA of the CDR3: TGTGCCAGCAGTGCCGGGACTAGTCAGAAGGAGCAGTTCTTC.

The chain uses TRBV28 and TRBJ1-5, with D maybe TRBD1 (6 bases). Trimming took 6 bases from V and 16 from J, leaving 28 bases between them. Germline lookup yields CDR1 MDHEN and CDR2 SYDVKM. CDR3 length: 15 residues. The CDR3 coding sequence is TGTGCCAGCAGGGCCGCCGGGACAAGAAATTTGGCGGAACATTTT. Translating it yields CASRAAGTRNLAEHF.

The rearrangement links TRBV18 to TRBJ2-1; D gene ambiguous. Trimming shortened V by 6 bases and J by 6 bases, and 9 bases separated the two germline ends. Germline assignment: CDR1 KGHSH and CDR2 LQKENI. The CDR3 extends over 12 amino acids. CDR3 protein: CASSLKPNEQFF. The CDR3 DNA is TGTGCCAGCTCCCTTAAGCCCAATGAGCAGTTCTTC.

Only one count was recorded for this clone. The CDR3 loop is CASSYQGPEQFF. The CDR3 region has the DNA TGTGCCAGCAGTTACCAGGGCCCTGAGCAGTTCTTC. This rearrangement joins TRBV6-2 or TRBV6-3 to TRBJ2-1; tentative D call: TRBD1 (5 bases). Germline V gives CDR1 MNHEY, CDR2 SVGEGT. This CDR3 comprises 12 residues. Trimming removed 2 bases at V and 9 bases at J, with 8 bases between.

The rearrangement joins TRBV21-1 to TRBJ1-2. TRBV21-1 is a pseudogene locus. This CDR3 is built from 15 residues. The CDR3: CASTQRDSERNGYTF. For the CDR3, the DNA is TGTGCCAGCACCCAAAGGGACTCCGAACGGAATGGCTACACCTTC.

The rearrangement links TRBV19 to TRBJ1-2; the D gene is possibly TRBD1 (6 bases). V lost 10 bases, J lost 0 bases, and 12 bases lay in between. Germline-derived CDR1 and CDR2 are LNHDA and SQIVND (reference sequence). The CDR3 is 13 amino acids. The CDR3 DNA reads TGTGCCACCGCCGGGGGGCCTAACTATGGCTACACCTTC. Its translation is CATAGGPNYGYTF.

This clone appeared a single time. The genes are TRBV7-2 and TRBJ2-1, with D possibly being TRBD2 (6 bases). Per the germline V gene, CDR1 is SGHTA and CDR2 is FQGNSA. The CDR3 contains 14 residues. Trimming pared 3 bases from V and 8 bases from J, leaving 14 bases between. The CDR3, as DNA: TGTGCCAGCAGCTTGGGTCTCCCGGGGGATGAGCAGTTCTTC. This sequence encodes CASSLGLPGDEQFF.

The chain employs TRBV2 and TRBJ2-3, with D possibly TRBD2 on 6 matching bases. This CDR3 is built from 12 residues. V lost 7 bases and J lost 7, with 12 bases in between. Germline lookup yields CDR1 SNHLY and CDR2 FYNNEI. CDR3 sequence (DNA): TGTGCCAGCAAGGAGGGATCGCATACGCAGTATTTT. Its protein is CASKEGSHTQYF.

This clone occurred a few times. The V gene is TRBV4-3, the J gene TRBJ2-3, with 11 bases that match TRBD2. The CDR3 consists of 17 residues. V shed 4 bases, J shed 2 bases, and the junction held 8 bases outside the gene matches. CDR1 and CDR2 (germline): LGHNA, YSLEER. CDR3 in DNA: TGCGCCAGCAGCCTCGGGGCTAGCGGGGGGCTCACAGATACGCAGTATTTT. Translation: CASSLGASGGLTDTQYF.

In the case of this clone: A junction boundary mismatches the germline segment, possibly from a read error. This chain connects TRBV29-1 to TRBJ2-7; 11 bases fit TRBD2. Germline V gives CDR1 SQVTM, CDR2 ANQGSEA. The CDR3 is made up of 15 amino acids. The chain's CDR3 is CSLDIAGGPFYEQYF. As DNA, the CDR3 is TGCAGCCTTGACATAGCGGGAGGGCCTTTTTACGAGCAGTACTTC.

The chain has TRBV28 and TRBJ1-4; D is possibly TRBD1 (6 bases). Trimming took off 4 bases at V and 8 bases at J, with 14 bases between the two ends. The CDR3 length is 14 residues. Germline lookup yields CDR1 MDHEN and CDR2 SYDVKM. As DNA, the CDR3 is TGTGCCAGCAGTTCACGATCCAGGGGAGAAAAACTGTTTTTT. It is translated as CASSSRSRGEKLFF.